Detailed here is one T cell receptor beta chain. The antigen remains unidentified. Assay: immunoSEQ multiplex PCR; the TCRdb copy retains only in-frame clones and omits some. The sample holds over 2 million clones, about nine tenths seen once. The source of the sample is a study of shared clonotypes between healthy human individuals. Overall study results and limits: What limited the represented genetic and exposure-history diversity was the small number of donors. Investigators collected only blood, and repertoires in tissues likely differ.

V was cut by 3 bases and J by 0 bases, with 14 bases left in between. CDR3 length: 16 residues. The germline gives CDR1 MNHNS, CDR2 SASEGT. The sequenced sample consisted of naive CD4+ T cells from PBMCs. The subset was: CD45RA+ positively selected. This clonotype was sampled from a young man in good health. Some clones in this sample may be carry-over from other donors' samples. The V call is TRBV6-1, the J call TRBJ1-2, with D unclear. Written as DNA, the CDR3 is TGTGCCAGCAGTGATGGGCCAGAGAGACCTAACTATGGCTACACCTTC. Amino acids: CASSDGPERPNYGYTF.